This is a list of T cell receptor beta chains from one sample in a study of memory CD4+ T cells and cytomegalovirus serostatus. Assay used: immunoSEQ multiplex PCR; TCRdb lists only in-frame clones, some missing. The sample contains 54,000 or so clones, about 81% of which appear only once. The sample consisted of memory CD4+ T cells from blood. These receptors came from an adult in good health and CMV-seronegative. CDR3s include the opening cysteine and the closing phenylalanine or tryptophan. The D gene is left open where the match is weak. Clone size appears in some rows only: once, few, many, or a class for an expanded clone.

j_call,v_call,d_call,clone_size,cdr3_nt,cdr3_aa
TRBJ1-1,TRBV30,-,few,TGTGCACGGGGACGGAACACTGAAGCTTTCTTT,CARGRNTEAFF
TRBJ2-5,TRBV5-4,-,-,TGTGCCAGCAGCTTTGCGGAGACCCAGTACTTC,CASSFAETQYF
TRBJ2-3,TRBV30,TRBD2,-,TGTGCCTGGACTCCCGGGACTAGCGGGACAGATACGCAGTATTTT,CAWTPGTSGTDTQYF
TRBJ2-1,TRBV7-7,-,-,TGTGCTAGCAGCTTAGTCTCAGGTCCGGGGTCAGAGCAGTTCTTC,CASSLVSGPGSEQFF
TRBJ2-1,TRBV18,-,-,TGTGCCAGCTCATCGAACTACCGGGGAGATGAGCAGTTCTTC,CASSSNYRGDEQFF
TRBJ2-7,TRBV5-1,-,-,TGCGCCAGCAGCTTGGGCGGGGACCGTTACGAGCAGTACTTC,CASSLGGDRYEQYF
TRBJ1-1,TRBV6-1,TRBD1,-,TGTGCCAGCCCCGGGACAGCGAACACTGAAGCTTTCTTT,CASPGTANTEAFF
TRBJ2-5,TRBV6-6,-,-,TGTGCCAGCAGTCCTCAAGAGACCCAGTACTTC,CASSPQETQYF
TRBJ1-2,TRBV29-1,TRBD1,-,TGCAGCGTGCGGACAGGGCTTGGCTACACCTTC,CSVRTGLGYTF
TRBJ1-5,TRBV18,TRBD1,-,TGTGCCAGCTCACCGATGACAGGGGGTGATCAGCCCCAGCATTTT,CASSPMTGGDQPQHF
TRBJ1-1,TRBV5-4,-,-,TGTGCCAGCACAAACTTAGGGCAGGGCTGGAGGAACACTGAAGCTTTCTTT,CASTNLGQGWRNTEAFF
TRBJ2-5,TRBV19,TRBD1,once,TGTGCCAGTAGTTCCGGGGGGACAGGGGTGCCAGAGACCCAGTACTTC,CASSSGGTGVPETQYF
TRBJ2-2,TRBV10-3,-,few,TGTGCCATCAGTGCCAACACCGGGGAGCTGTTTTTT,CAISANTGELFF
TRBJ1-5,TRBV19,-,-,TGTGCCAGCGCCATGGGGAACCATCAGCCCCAGCATTTT,CASAMGNHQPQHF
TRBJ2-7,TRBV28,TRBD2,-,TGTGCCAGCCGCTCCGGGACTAGCGGGAGTCTAAGCTCCTACGAGCAGTACTTC,CASRSGTSGSLSSYEQYF
TRBJ1-1,TRBV19,-,-,TGTGCCAGTAGTGGCAGGGCCCATGAAGCTTTCTTT,CASSGRAHEAFF
TRBJ2-7,TRBV18,-,-,TGTGCCAGCTCACCGGGCAGCAACTCCTACGAGCAGTACTTC,CASSPGSNSYEQYF
TRBJ1-2,TRBV5-5,-,-,TGTGCCAGCAGCCCTCAGATTATAACATTTAACTATGGCTACACCTTC,CASSPQIITFNYGYTF
TRBJ2-1,TRBV5-4,TRBD2,-,TGTGCCAGCAGCGCGGGACTAGCGGTACACTCCTACAATGAGCAGTTCTTC,CASSAGLAVHSYNEQFF
TRBJ2-7,TRBV6-5,-,-,TGTGCCAGCACTCAGGAGGCAGGGGGGCACGAGCAGTACTTC,CASTQEAGGHEQYF
TRBJ2-6,TRBV28,-,few,TGTGCCAGCACCTCTCATCAGGGGGGTTACTCTGGGGCCAACGTCCTGACTTTC,CASTSHQGGYSGANVLTF
TRBJ2-1,TRBV27,-,-,TGTGCCAGCAGTTTATACCCCCCCCGGGGCCAGTCCTACAATGAGCAGTTCTTC,CASSLYPPRGQSYNEQFF
TRBJ2-1,TRBV7-3,TRBD2,-,TGTGCCAGCAGCTTAAGCCTAGCGGGTGAGCAGTTCTTC,CASSLSLAGEQFF